This is a list of T cell receptor beta chains from one sample in a study of CXCR3-negative and CXCR3-positive naive CD8 T cells. TCRdb reprocessed the 5' RACE reads and stores each CDR3 protein as one record, lacking DNA. The sample table sets out under 45,000 distinct CDR3 sequences. Sequencing was done on a sample of memory CD8+ T cells from blood. The receptors derive from a human donor in good health. Some clones in this sample may be carry-over from other donors' samples. Each CDR3 is given with its conserved first and last residue. Fields, in order: V gene, J gene, clone size, CDR3 protein. A row's size may be missing; if present it is once, few, many or a size class.

V: TRBV4-2
J: TRBJ2-7
size: -
CDR3: CASSPGLANDEQYF

V: TRBV12-3/TRBV12-4
J: TRBJ1-1
size: -
CDR3: CASRKKLTLMAFF

V: TRBV7-6
J: TRBJ2-1
size: -
CDR3: CASSPPGIINEQFF

V: TRBV27
J: TRBJ2-1
size: -
CDR3: CASSPMKGAQTPGEQFF

V: TRBV20-1
J: TRBJ2-7
size: -
CDR3: CSARETASYEQYF

V: TRBV28
J: TRBJ2-7
size: -
CDR3: CASSSSTGGLYEQYF

V: TRBV2
J: TRBJ2-3
size: -
CDR3: CASSYTGSATDTQYF

V: TRBV25-1
J: TRBJ1-1
size: -
CDR3: CASQMGTEAFF

V: TRBV29-1
J: TRBJ2-5
size: -
CDR3: CSVESPEGETQYF

V: TRBV4-1
J: TRBJ2-7
size: -
CDR3: CASSLAFTYEQYF

V: TRBV4-3
J: TRBJ2-2
size: medium-sized
CDR3: CASSQEIAGGPTGELFF

V: TRBV29-1
J: TRBJ1-2
size: -
CDR3: CSSWDSLGGYTF

V: TRBV4-2
J: TRBJ1-1
size: -
CDR3: CASSQDKLTVNTEALF

V: TRBV5-1
J: TRBJ1-2
size: -
CDR3: CASSPVPRPDRGRGYTF

V: TRBV20-1
J: TRBJ1-1
size: -
CDR3: CSARLRYANTEAFF

V: TRBV27
J: TRBJ2-7
size: -
CDR3: CASSDRGLSYEQYF

V: TRBV6-4
J: TRBJ2-3
size: -
CDR3: CASSDSRGGDTQYF

V: TRBV28
J: TRBJ2-2
size: -
CDR3: CASSLLPGLAGGTGELFF

V: TRBV29-1
J: TRBJ2-1
size: -
CDR3: CSVPDRGPVQYNEQFF

V: TRBV6-6
J: TRBJ1-4
size: -
CDR3: CASSSGDYTNEKLFF

V: TRBV24-1
J: TRBJ2-3
size: -
CDR3: CATSEPSPGGGSYTDTQYF

V: TRBV6-5
J: TRBJ1-2
size: medium-sized
CDR3: CASSGPSIGYGYTF

V: TRBV29-1
J: TRBJ2-1
size: -
CDR3: CSVELGAGNEQFF

V: TRBV11-2
J: TRBJ2-1
size: -
CDR3: CADSLGQGPNEQFF

V: TRBV11-1
J: TRBJ2-6
size: -
CDR3: CASRPWGALNVLTF

V: TRBV29-1
J: TRBJ2-2
size: -
CDR3: CSVRFSTGELFF

V: TRBV27
J: TRBJ1-2
size: -
CDR3: CASSLSIEVSYGYTF